The TCR beta chain under discussion was sequenced for a study of blood T cells in healthy people across ages. The study, taken as a whole, reports: A strong correlation between TCR beta diversity and naive T cell percentage was seen.

This clonotype was detected a few times. Its specificity is not known. A J-beta primer mix and a sample-barcoded 5' primer were used in a second PCR of roughly 6 to 11 cycles. MiXCR, applied by TCRdb to the 5' RACE reads, yields one record per CDR3 protein. The data hold 700,000 or so distinct CDR3 sequences, with less than 45% observed a single time. The sample comprised blood. The sequence was collected from a man of 80 years or more in good health.

As DNA, the CDR3 is TGCGCCAGCAGCTCATCGTCGGCAGGGGGAGAGACCCAGTACTTC. Protein: CASSSSSAGGETQYF. The chain employs TRBV5-1 and TRBJ2-5; 7 bases match TRBD1. The CDR3 is made up of 15 amino acids. CDR1 and CDR2 (germline): SGHRS, YFSETQ. V lost 3 bases to trimming and J lost 4 bases; unmatched junction nucleotides: 9. Filled out from reference TRBV5-1 and TRBJ2-5, the complete variable domain reads KAGVTQTPRYLIKTRGQQVTLSCSPISGHRSVSWYQQTPGQGLQFLFEYFSETQRNKGNFPGRFSGRQFSNSRSEMNVSTLELGDSALYLCASSSSSAGGETQYFGPGTRLLVL.